The 9 T cell receptor beta chains below were found in one sample sequenced in a study of blood T cell repertoires in COVID-19. The table came from immunoSEQ multiplex PCR; TCRdb's copy has only in-frame clones and leaves some out. The sample holds about 140,000 clones, roughly 88% seen once. The sequencing input was peripheral blood. Every receptor here comes from a man in his 60s with active or convalescent COVID-19.

The chain couples TRBV7-9 to TRBJ1-6; possible D gene TRBD1, 6 bases. Germline V gene sequence: CDR1 SEHNR, CDR2 FQNEAQ (reference sequence). The CDR3 has 14 amino acids. V lost 1 base and J lost 8, with 9 bases in between. CDR3 bases: TGTGCCAGCAGCTTAGGAGGGGGTGATTCACCCCTCCACTTT. It is translated as CASSLGGGDSPLHF.

The chain couples TRBV2 to TRBJ2-7, with a tentative D call TRBD1 (5 bases). Germline V lookup: CDR1 SNHLY, CDR2 FYNNEI. Trimming removed 2 bases at V and 5 bases at J, with 13 bases between. The CDR3 has 14 residues. As DNA, the CDR3 is TGTGCCAGCAGTGAATATGCAGGGCCCCACGAGCAGTACTTC. Translation: CASSEYAGPHEQYF.

The chain uses TRBV19 and TRBJ2-1; no firm D call. Germline CDR1 reads LNHDA; CDR2 reads SQIVND (reference sequence). V gave up 3 bases and J gave up 0 bases, with 9 bases separating them. The CDR3 is 15 amino acids. The CDR3 sequence is CASSIKWSSYNEQFF. The CDR3 DNA reads TGTGCCAGTAGTATTAAATGGAGCTCCTACAATGAGCAGTTCTTC.

The genes are TRBV5-1 and TRBJ2-5; no clear D. The CDR3 length is 12 residues. Germline lookup yields CDR1 SGHRS and CDR2 YFSETQ. The V end lost 0 bases, the J end lost 2 bases, and 2 bases lay between the germline ends. CDR3 region: CASSLVQETQYF. CDR3 nucleotides: TGCGCCAGCAGCTTGGTACAAGAGACCCAGTACTTC.

The rearrangement uses TRBV27 and TRBJ2-3, with 7 bases identical to TRBD2. The germline V gene encodes CDR1 MNHEY and CDR2 SMNVEV (reference sequence). This CDR3 is 14 amino acids long. The junction had 7 bases not matched to a gene; V was cut back by 6 bases and J by 4 bases. The CDR3 reads CASRVTSRADTQYF. The CDR3 DNA is TGTGCCAGCAGGGTGACTAGCCGGGCAGATACGCAGTATTTT.

The chain is built from TRBV11-2 and TRBJ2-7, with TRBD1 identical over 7 bases. The germline V gene has CDR1 SGHAT and CDR2 FQNNGV. Trimming cost V 2 bases and J 3 bases; bases outside gene matches: 7. The CDR3 consists of 15 residues. The DNA for the CDR3 is TGTGCCAGCAGCTTAAAGACAGGGTGGAGCTACGAGCAGTACTTC. Translation gives CASSLKTGWSYEQYF.

The genes are TRBV24-1 and TRBJ2-4, with 7 nucleotides matching TRBD1. Germline V lookup: CDR1 KGHDR, CDR2 SFDVKD. There are 19 residues in the CDR3. V trimming: 0 bases; J trimming: 0 bases; junction bases outside the gene matches: 10. CDR3 coding DNA: TGTGCCACCAGTGATTTGCTCACAGGGGATACGGGAGCCAAAAACATTCAGTACTTC. It specifies CATSDLLTGDTGAKNIQYF.

V and J are TRBV5-1 and TRBJ2-2; 7 bases agree with TRBD1. Germline loops: CDR1 SGHRS, CDR2 YFSETQ. Trimming cost V 2 bases and J 3 bases; bases outside gene matches: 7. The CDR3 has 16 amino acids. CDR3 amino acids: CASSFLGTADTGELFF. The CDR3 coding sequence is TGCGCCAGCAGCTTTCTGGGGACAGCGGACACCGGGGAGCTGTTTTTT. The full variable domain, completed using reference TRBV5-1 and TRBJ2-2, is KAGVTQTPRYLIKTRGQQVTLSCSPISGHRSVSWYQQTPGQGLQFLFEYFSETQRNKGNFPGRFSGRQFSNSRSEMNVSTLELGDSALYLCASSFLGTADTGELFFGEGSRLTVL.

The chain is built from TRBV7-3 and TRBJ2-1; TRBD2 agrees at 7 bases. The CDR3 extends over 14 amino acids. Germline CDR1 reads SGHTA; CDR2 reads FQGTGA. J lost 0 bases, V lost 4 bases, and 0 bases had no gene match. The CDR3, as DNA: TGTGCCAGCAGCTCGGGGGGCTCCTACAATGAGCAGTTCTTC. Translation gives CASSSGGSYNEQFF.